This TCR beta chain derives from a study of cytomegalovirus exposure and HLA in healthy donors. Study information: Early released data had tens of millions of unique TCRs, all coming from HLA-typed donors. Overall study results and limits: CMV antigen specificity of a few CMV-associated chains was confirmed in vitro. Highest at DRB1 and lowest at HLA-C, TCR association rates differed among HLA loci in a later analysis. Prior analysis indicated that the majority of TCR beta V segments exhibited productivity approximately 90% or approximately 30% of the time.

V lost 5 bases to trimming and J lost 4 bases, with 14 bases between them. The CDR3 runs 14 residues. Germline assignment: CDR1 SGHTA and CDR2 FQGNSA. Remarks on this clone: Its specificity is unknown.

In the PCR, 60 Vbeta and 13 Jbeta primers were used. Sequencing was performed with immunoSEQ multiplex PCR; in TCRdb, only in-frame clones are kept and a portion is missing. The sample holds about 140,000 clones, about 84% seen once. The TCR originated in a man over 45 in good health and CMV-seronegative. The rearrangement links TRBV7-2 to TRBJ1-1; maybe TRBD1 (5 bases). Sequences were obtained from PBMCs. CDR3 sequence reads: CASSRSQGGTEAFF. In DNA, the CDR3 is TGTGCCAGCAGCCGTAGTCAGGGAGGCACTGAAGCTTTCTTT.